The source of this T cell receptor beta chain is a study of blood T cell repertoires in COVID-19 (dated by TCRdb to between 2020 and 2021). With respect to the entire study: The collaborator samples originated in the United States, Italy and Spain and spanned the acute and convalescent phases of COVID-19. The material from the prospective study consisted of cDNA or gDNA derived from T cells, B-cell-depleted T cells, or PBMCs. The repertoires were made available in a free public database intended to serve as a resource for research on the immune response to SARS-CoV-2. Samples were obtained from the ongoing ImmuneRACE study (first 160 participants) and from 1,254 subjects provided by 6 global collaborators. The dataset comprised deeply sampled blood TCRbeta repertoires from subjects exposed to, actively infected with, or recovered from COVID-19. Where HLA class I and class II types were available, the types were taken from metadata supplied by the sample provider, not from assay-based typing. The sample metadata nearly always contained a de-identified subject ID, COVID-19 status, age in years and sex.

Whole blood was collected in K2EDTA tubes by collaborating institutions according to the institutions' own protocols. Collaborator samples were shipped for TCRbeta analysis as frozen whole blood, isolated PBMCs, or DNA extracted from either sample type. Counted from cysteine to phenylalanine, this CDR3 has 15 amino acids. Kept here is only the CDR3 DNA, which spans 45 bases and is read in frame from base 1. CDR1 and CDR2, per the germline V gene, are MNHEY and SVGEGT. At the junction V is shortened by 0 bases and J by 5 bases, with 13 bases in between. TCRbeta CDR3 regions were amplified from genomic DNA using the immunoSEQ Assay, a bias-controlled multiplex PCR. The authors' analysis ran thus. The number of nucleated cells in each sample was estimated from the amplification of reference gene primers within the assay. Sequence reads were collapsed and filtered to measure the absolute abundance of every unique TCRbeta CDR3 rearrangement. Productive Simpson clonality was computed per sample as the square root of Simpson's diversity index over productive rearrangements. Here the immuneACCESS table is served through TCRdb, limited to in-frame sequences with V and J called. Missing clones are a known gap in these copies; in checked studies unresolved V genes cover under half, and the rest lacks a known reason. V, J and clone size derive from that table, while D and trimming were established from the DNA sequence. This sample holds some 200,000 clones; 85% to 90% were observed only once. The biggest ten clones account for 4.5% to 7.5% of the sample.

In regard to this clone: Which antigen it targets is not known. No quality values exist for individual bases; no much larger clone is one base distant.

The research as a whole found: Clinical and demographic metadata were provided uncurated, with the amount varying by source and participant.

The sample consisted of peripheral blood. The clonotype was recovered from an elderly man with acute or convalescent COVID-19. The sequence joins TRBV6-2 or TRBV6-3 to TRBJ2-5, with TRBD1 perhaps the D gene, on 5 matching bases. The CDR3 corresponds to CASSYSPETVETQYF. The DNA sequence reads TGTGCCAGCAGTTACTCCCCGGAGACAGTCGAGACCCAGTACTTC.